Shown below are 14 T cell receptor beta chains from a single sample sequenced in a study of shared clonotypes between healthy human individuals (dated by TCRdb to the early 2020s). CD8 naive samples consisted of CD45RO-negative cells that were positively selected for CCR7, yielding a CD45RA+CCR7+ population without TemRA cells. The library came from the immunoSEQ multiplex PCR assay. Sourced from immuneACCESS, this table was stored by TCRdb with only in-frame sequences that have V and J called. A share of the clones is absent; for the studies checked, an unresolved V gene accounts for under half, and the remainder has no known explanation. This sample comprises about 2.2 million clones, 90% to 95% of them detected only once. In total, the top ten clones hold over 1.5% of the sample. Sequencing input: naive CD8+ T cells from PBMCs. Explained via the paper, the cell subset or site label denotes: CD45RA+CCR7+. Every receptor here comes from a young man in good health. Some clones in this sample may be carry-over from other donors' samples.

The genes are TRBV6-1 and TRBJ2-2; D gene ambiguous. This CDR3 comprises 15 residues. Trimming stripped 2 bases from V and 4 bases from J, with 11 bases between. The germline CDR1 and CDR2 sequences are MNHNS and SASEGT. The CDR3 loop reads CASSESQVFTGELFF. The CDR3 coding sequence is TGTGCCAGCAGTGAAAGTCAGGTATTCACCGGGGAGCTGTTTTTT.

The CDR3, as DNA: TGTGCCAGCAGCGTAGGGGACCGCCACAATGAGCAGTTCTTC. This encodes CASSVGDRHNEQFF. The chain employs TRBV9 and TRBJ2-1, with D perhaps matching TRBD1 or TRBD2 (5 bases each). V lost 0 bases, J lost 5 bases, and 9 bases lay in between. The germline gives CDR1 SGDLS, CDR2 YYNGEE. There are 14 residues in the CDR3.

In DNA form, the CDR3 reads TGTGCCAGCAGCCAAAAATCAGACCCCGGGGAGCTGTTTTTT. It is translated as CASSQKSDPGELFF. J is TRBJ2-2 and V is TRBV4-2; D unclear. This CDR3 comprises 14 residues. From germline, CDR1 is LGHNA and CDR2 YNFKEQ. V was cut by 2 bases and J by 6 bases, with 10 bases left in between.

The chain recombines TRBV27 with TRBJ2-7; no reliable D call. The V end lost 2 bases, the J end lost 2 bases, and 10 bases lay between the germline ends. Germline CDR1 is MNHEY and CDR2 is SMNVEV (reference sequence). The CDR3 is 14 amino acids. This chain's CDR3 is CASSLNPDPYEQYF. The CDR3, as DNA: TGTGCCAGCAGTTTAAACCCGGATCCCTACGAGCAGTACTTC.

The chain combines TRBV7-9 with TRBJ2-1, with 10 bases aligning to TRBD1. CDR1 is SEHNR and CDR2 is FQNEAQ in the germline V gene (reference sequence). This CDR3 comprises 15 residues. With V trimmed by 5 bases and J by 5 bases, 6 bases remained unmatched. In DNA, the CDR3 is TGTGCCAGCAGCGACCGGGACAGGGGACACAATGAGCAGTTCTTC. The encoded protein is CASSDRDRGHNEQFF.

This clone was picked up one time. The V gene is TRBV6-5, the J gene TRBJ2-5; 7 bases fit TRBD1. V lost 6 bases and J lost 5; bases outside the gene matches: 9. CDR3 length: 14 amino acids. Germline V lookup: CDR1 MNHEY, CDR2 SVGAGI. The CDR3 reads CASRPAGGPETQYF. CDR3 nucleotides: TGTGCCAGCAGGCCGGCAGGGGGTCCGGAGACCCAGTACTTC.

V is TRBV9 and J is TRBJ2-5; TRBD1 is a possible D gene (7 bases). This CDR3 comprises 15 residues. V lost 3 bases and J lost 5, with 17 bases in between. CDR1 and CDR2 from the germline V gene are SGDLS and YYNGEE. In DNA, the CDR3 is TGTGCCAGCAGCGAAAGTGGAGGGGGCGCGGAGACCCAGTACTTC. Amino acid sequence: CASSESGGGAETQYF.

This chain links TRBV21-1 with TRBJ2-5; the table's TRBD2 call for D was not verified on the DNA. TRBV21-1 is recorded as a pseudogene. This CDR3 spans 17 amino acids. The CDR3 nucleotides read TGTGCCAGCAGCAAAATTTTAAGTCGAAGGGCGGGGGAGACCCAGTACTTC. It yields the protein CASSKILSRRAGETQYF.

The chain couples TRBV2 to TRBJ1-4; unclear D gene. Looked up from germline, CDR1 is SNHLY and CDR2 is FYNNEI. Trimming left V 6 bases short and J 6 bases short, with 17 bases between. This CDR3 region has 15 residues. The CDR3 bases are TGTGCCAGCAGGCGAAATCTCCTTGGGGATGAAAAACTGTTTTTT. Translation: CASRRNLLGDEKLFF. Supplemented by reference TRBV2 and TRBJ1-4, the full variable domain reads EPEVTQTPSHQVTQMGQEVILRCVPISNHLYFYWYRQILGQKVEFLVSFYNNEISEKSEIFDDQFSVERPDGSNFTLKIRSTKLEDSAMYFCASRRNLLGDEKLFFGSGTQLSVL.

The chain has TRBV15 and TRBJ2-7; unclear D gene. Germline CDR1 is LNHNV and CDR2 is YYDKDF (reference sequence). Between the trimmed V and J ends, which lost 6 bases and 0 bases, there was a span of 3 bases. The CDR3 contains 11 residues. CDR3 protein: CATRDSYEQYF. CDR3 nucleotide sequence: TGTGCCACCAGGGACTCCTACGAGCAGTACTTC.

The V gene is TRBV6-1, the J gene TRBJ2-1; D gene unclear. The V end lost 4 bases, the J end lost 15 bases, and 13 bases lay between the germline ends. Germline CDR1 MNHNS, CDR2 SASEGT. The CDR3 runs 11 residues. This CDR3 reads CASSVSSRPFF. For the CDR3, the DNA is TGTGCCAGCAGTGTTTCCTCTCGCCCGTTCTTC.

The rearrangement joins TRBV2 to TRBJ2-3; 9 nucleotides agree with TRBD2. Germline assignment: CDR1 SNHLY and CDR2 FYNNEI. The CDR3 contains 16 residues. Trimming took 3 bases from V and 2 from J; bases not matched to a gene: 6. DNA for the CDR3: TGTGCCAGCAGTGAGCGGCCTAGCGGGAACACAGATACGCAGTATTTT. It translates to CASSERPSGNTDTQYF.

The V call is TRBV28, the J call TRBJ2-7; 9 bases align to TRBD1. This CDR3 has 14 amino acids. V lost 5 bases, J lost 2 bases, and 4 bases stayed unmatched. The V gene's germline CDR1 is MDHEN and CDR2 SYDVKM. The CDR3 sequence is CASSRQGETYEQYF. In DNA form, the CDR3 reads TGTGCCAGCAGTCGACAGGGGGAGACCTACGAGCAGTACTTC.

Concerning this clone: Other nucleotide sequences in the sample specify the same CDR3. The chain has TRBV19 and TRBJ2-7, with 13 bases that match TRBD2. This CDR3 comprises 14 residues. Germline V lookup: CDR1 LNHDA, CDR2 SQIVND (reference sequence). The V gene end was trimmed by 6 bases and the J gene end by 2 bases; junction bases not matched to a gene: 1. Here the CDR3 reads CASSGTSGTYEQYF. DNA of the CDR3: TGTGCCAGTAGCGGGACTAGCGGGACCTACGAGCAGTACTTC.